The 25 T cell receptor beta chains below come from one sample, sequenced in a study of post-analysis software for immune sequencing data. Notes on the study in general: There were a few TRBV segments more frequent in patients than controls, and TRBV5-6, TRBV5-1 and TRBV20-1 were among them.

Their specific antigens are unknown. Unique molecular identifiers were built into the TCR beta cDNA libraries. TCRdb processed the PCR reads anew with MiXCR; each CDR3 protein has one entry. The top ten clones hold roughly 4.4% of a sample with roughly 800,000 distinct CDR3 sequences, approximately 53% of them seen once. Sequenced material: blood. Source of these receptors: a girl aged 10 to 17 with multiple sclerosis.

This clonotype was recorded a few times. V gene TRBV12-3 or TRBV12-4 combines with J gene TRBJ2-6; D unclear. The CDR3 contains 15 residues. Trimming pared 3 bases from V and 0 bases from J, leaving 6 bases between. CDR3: CASSFPNSGANVLTF. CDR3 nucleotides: TGTGCCAGCAGTTTCCCCAACTCTGGGGCCAACGTCCTGACTTTC.

For the CDR3, the DNA is TGTGCCAGCAGTTACTCCGGGACGATGAACACCGGGGAGCTGTTTTTT. Translated, it gives CASSYSGTMNTGELFF. This chain connects TRBV6-6 to TRBJ2-2; D possibly matches TRBD1 or TRBD2 (5 bases each). Germline V CDR1 and CDR2: MNHNY, SVGAGI (reference sequence). Trimming shortened V by 0 bases and J by 1 base, and 9 bases separated the two germline ends. The CDR3 runs to 16 residues.

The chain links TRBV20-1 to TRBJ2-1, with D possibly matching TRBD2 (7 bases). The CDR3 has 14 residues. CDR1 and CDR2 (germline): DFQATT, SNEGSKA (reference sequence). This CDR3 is CSASLGGAYNEQFF. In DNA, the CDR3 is TGCAGCGCCAGTTTAGGGGGGGCCTACAATGAGCAGTTCTTC.

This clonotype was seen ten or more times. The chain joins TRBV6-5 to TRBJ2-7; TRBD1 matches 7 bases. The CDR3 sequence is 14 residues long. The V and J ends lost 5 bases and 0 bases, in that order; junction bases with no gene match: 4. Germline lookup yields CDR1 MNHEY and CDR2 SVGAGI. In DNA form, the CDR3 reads TGTGCCAGCAGTCGACAGGGCGGCTCCTACGAGCAGTACTTC. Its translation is CASSRQGGSYEQYF.

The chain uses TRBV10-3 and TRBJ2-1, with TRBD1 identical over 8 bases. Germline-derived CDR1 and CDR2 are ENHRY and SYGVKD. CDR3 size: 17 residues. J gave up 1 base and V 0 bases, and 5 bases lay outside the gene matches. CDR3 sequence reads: CAISESPGGLSYNEQFF. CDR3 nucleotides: TGTGCCATCAGTGAGTCCCCAGGGGGCCTTTCCTACAATGAGCAGTTCTTC.

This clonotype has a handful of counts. The DNA for the CDR3 is TGCAGTGCTATTCCGGGGGGCAGCTACAATGAGCAGTTCTTC. Protein product: CSAIPGGSYNEQFF. The gene calls are TRBV20-1 and TRBJ2-1; tentatively, D is TRBD2 (7 bases). This CDR3 is built from 14 residues. Germline CDR1 DFQATT, CDR2 SNEGSKA (reference sequence). Trimming cost V 4 bases and J 3 bases, with 13 bases left between them.

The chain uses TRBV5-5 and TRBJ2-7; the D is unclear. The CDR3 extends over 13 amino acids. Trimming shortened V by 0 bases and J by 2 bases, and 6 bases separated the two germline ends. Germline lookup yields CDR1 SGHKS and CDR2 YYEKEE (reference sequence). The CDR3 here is CASSLDLPYEQYF. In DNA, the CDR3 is TGTGCCAGCAGCTTGGATCTGCCCTACGAGCAGTACTTC.

This CDR3 reads CASGLVKGEQYF. The CDR3 nucleotides read TGTGCTAGTGGTTTGGTAAAGGGGGAGCAGTACTTC. The V call is TRBV12-5, the J call TRBJ2-5; a possible D gene is TRBD1 (6 bases). This CDR3 spans 12 amino acids. Trimming took off 0 bases at V and 11 bases at J, with 10 bases between the two ends. The germline V gene encodes CDR1 LGHNT and CDR2 FRNRAP.

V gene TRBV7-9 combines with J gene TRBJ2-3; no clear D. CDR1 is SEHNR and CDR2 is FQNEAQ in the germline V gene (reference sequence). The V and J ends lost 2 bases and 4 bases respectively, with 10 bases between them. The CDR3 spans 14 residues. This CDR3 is CASSLMAVPDTQYF. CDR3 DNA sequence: TGTGCCAGCAGCTTAATGGCGGTCCCAGATACGCAGTATTTT.

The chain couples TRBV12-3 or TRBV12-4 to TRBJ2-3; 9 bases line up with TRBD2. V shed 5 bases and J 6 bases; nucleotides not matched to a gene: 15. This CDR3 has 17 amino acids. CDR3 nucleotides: TGTGCCAGCAGTCATCGACTAGCGGAGGGGTTTCGGGATACGCAGTATTTT. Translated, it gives CASSHRLAEGFRDTQYF.

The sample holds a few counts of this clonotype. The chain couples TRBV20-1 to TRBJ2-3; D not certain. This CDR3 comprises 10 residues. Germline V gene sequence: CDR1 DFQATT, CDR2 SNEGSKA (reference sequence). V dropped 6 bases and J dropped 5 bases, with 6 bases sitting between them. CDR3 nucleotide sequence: TGCAGTGCACCCTTAGATACGCAGTATTTT. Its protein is CSAPLDTQYF.

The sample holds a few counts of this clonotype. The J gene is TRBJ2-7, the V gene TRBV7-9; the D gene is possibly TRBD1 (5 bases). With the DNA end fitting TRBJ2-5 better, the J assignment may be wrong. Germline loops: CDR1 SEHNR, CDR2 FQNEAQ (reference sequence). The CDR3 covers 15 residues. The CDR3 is CASSWYRQGSETQYF. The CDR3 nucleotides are TGTGCCAGCAGCTGGTACCGGCAGGGTTCCGAGACCCAGTACTTC.

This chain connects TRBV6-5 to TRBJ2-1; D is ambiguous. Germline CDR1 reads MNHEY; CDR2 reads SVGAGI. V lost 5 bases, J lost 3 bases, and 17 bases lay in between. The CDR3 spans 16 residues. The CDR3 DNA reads TGTGCCAGCAGTACCCTGGGTAGCAGTATCTACAATGAGCAGTTCTTC. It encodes CASSTLGSSIYNEQFF.

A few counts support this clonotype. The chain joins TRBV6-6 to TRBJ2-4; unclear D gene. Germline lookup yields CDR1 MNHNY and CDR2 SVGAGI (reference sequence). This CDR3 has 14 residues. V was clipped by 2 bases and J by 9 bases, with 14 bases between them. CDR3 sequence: CASSYKLLWSIQYF. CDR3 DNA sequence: TGTGCCAGCAGTTACAAGCTACTCTGGAGCATTCAGTACTTC.

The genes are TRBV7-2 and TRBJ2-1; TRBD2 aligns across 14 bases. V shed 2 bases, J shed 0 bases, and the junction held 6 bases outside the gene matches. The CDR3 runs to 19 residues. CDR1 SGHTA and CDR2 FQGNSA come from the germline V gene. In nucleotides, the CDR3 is TGTGCCAGCAGCTTAAGGGGACTAGCGGGGGACAGCTCCTACAATGAGCAGTTCTTC. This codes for CASSLRGLAGDSSYNEQFF.

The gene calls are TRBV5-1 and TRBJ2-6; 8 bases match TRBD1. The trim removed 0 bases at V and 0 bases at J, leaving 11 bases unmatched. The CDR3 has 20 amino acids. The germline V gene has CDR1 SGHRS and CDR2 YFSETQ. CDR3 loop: CASSLEGPDRVNSGANVLTF. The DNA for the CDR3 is TGCGCCAGCAGCTTGGAAGGGCCGGACAGGGTGAACTCTGGGGCCAACGTCCTGACTTTC.

The CDR3 loop reads CASSPRGQVYSYEQYF. CDR3 DNA sequence: TGTGCCAGCAGCCCTAGAGGACAGGTCTATTCCTACGAGCAGTACTTC. The chain combines TRBV7-9 with TRBJ2-7, with 7 positions matching TRBD1. The CDR3 totals 16 residues. V dropped 5 bases and J dropped 1; count of bases not matched to a gene: 11. CDR1 is SEHNR, CDR2 FQNEAQ, per germline (reference sequence).

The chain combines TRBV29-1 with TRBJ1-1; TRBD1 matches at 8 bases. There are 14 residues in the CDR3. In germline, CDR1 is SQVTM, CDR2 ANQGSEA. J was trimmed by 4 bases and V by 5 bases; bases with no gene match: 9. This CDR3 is CSVLTGDLGTEAFF. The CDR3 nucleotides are TGCAGCGTTCTGACAGGGGACCTAGGCACTGAAGCTTTCTTT.

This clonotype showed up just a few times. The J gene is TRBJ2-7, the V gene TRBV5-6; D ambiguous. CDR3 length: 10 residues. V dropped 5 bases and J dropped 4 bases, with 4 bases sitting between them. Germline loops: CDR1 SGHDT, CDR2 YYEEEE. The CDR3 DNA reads TGTGCCAGCAGGCGGTACGAGCAGTACTTC. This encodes CASRRYEQYF.

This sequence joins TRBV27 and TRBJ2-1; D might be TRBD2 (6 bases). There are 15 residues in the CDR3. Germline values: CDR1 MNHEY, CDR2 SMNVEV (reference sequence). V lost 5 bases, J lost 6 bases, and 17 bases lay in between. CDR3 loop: CASSPGTLDGNEQFF. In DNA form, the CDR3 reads TGTGCCAGCAGTCCCGGGACTCTCGACGGCAATGAGCAGTTCTTC.

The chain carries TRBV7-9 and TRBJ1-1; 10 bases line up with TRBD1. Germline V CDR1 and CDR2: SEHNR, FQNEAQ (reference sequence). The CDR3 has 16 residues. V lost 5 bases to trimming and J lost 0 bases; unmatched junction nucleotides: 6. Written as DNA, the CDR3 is TGTGCCAGCAGCAATTCCGGGACAGGGGTGAACACTGAAGCTTTCTTT. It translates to CASSNSGTGVNTEAFF.

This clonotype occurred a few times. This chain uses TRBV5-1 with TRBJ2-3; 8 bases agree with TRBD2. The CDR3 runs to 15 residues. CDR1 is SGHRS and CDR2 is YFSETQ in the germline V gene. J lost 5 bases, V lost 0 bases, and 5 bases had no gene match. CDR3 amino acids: CASSLAALAGDTQYF. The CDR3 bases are TGCGCCAGCAGCTTGGCGGCCCTAGCGGGAGATACGCAGTATTTT.

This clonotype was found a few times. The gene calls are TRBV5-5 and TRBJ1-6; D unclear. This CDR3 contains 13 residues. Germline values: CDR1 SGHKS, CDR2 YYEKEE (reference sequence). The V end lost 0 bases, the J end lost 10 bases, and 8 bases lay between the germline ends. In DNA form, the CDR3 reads TGTGCCAGCAGCTTGGGGGAGAGCTCACCCCTCCACTTT. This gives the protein CASSLGESSPLHF.

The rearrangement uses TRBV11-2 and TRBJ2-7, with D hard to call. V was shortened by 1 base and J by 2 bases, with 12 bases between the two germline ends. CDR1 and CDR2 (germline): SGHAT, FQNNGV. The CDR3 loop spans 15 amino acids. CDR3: CASSLAIARTYEQYF. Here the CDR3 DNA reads TGTGCCAGCAGCTTAGCGATTGCCAGAACCTACGAGCAGTACTTC.

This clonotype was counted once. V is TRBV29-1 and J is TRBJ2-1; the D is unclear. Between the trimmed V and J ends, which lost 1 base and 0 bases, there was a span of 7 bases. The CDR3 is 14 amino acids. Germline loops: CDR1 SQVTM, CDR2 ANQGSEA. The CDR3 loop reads CSVEVPSSYNEQFF. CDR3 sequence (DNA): TGCAGCGTTGAAGTGCCAAGCTCCTACAATGAGCAGTTCTTC.